This record covers a single T cell receptor beta chain. The CDR3 consists of 15 residues. Germline assignment: CDR1 LNHDA and CDR2 SQIVND (reference sequence). The V end lost 6 bases, the J end lost 1 base, and 15 bases lay between the germline ends. These data belong to a study of T cells in Graves' hyperthyroidism and ophthalmopathy. Amplification targeted TCR beta CDR3 regions from RNA transcripts. The primer set for the first-round RT-PCR of the TCR CDR3 was HTBI. MiXCR, run by TCRdb on the multiplex PCR reads, gives a single entry per CDR3 protein. This table has 500,000 to 600,000 distinct CDR3 sequences, roughly 46% appearing once.

What was sequenced was peripheral blood or thyroid tissue (not recorded which). This receptor was obtained from an adult woman with Graves' disease, either hyperthyroidism or ophthalmopathy (not recorded which). This chain connects TRBV19 to TRBJ1-1; D is unclear. The CDR3 DNA reads TGTGCCAGTAGCCTCCTTTTGGCGAGGAACACTGAAGCTTTCTTT. This encodes CASSLLLARNTEAFF.